This is a list of T cell receptor beta chains from one sample in a study of blood T cell repertoires in COVID-19. The protocol was immunoSEQ multiplex PCR, while the TCRdb copy is restricted to in-frame clones and leaves out a portion. The sample contains around 86,000 clones, over 75% of which appear only once. Specimen: peripheral blood. The receptors come from a human donor in a cohort sampled during active COVID-19. Each CDR3 is given with its conserved first and last residue.

v_call,j_call,cdr3_aa
TRBV6-1,TRBJ1-1,CASSDQGMNTEAFF
TRBV4-2,TRBJ1-2,CASSQSRGYGYTF
TRBV11-3,TRBJ2-2,CASSLGDSYTGELFF
TRBV28,TRBJ1-1,CASSPPGTVGEAFF
TRBV28,TRBJ2-7,CASSLQGFIYEQYF
TRBV24-1,TRBJ2-5,CATSDPIRETQYF
TRBV6-2/TRBV6-3,TRBJ2-7,CASSLVHEQYF
TRBV10-3,TRBJ2-7,CAILAGNYEQYF
TRBV9,TRBJ2-3,CASSVVGQDTQYF
TRBV11-3,TRBJ2-1,CASSSSGRKNEQFF
TRBV7-9,TRBJ2-7,CASSLDGVSGRQYF
TRBV29-1,TRBJ2-3,CSAGQARFTQYF
TRBV7-2,TRBJ2-3,CASSPGQGGTDTQYF
TRBV6-2/TRBV6-3,TRBJ1-6,CASSYAGTLHF
TRBV5-4,TRBJ1-2,CASSLTGQGYGYTF
TRBV11-2,TRBJ2-7,CASSLRTGRVEYEQYF
TRBV27,TRBJ2-7,CASSPDRNYEQYF
TRBV19,TRBJ2-3,CASSISSLLTDTQYF
TRBV10-3,TRBJ2-7,CAISPGTGDYEQYF
TRBV7-9,TRBJ2-7,CASSLGATPSSYEQYF
TRBV9,TRBJ2-1,CASSAGGSYNEQFF
TRBV5-1,TRBJ2-3,CASSARQGDTQYF
TRBV6-5,TRBJ2-5,CASSFQWAGGGETQYF
TRBV4-2,TRBJ2-7,CASSHGLGPTFGYEQYF
TRBV7-9,TRBJ2-3,CASSLVGREADTQYF
TRBV10-3,TRBJ2-3,CAIRLAAGSTDTQYF
TRBV6-1,TRBJ1-2,CASSDRDRAGYTF
TRBV11-2,TRBJ1-2,CASSLGRQVYGYTF
TRBV7-2,TRBJ2-7,CASSPQGDRTYEQYF
TRBV2,TRBJ1-3,CASSEGQRVSGNTIYF
TRBV30,TRBJ2-7,CAWNRGDGEQYF
TRBV6-5,TRBJ1-3,CASSYSQGRGNTIYF
TRBV19,TRBJ2-1,CASSIVGSGSYNEQFF
TRBV9,TRBJ2-3,CASGGVGFTDTQYF
TRBV6-5,TRBJ2-1,CASSYSGAGNEQFF
TRBV11-2,TRBJ2-7,CASSLGGASGSYEQYF
TRBV24-1,TRBJ1-1,CATSDSGTTNTEAFF